Listed here is a single T cell receptor beta chain. This sample is drawn from a study of identical twins. The V gene's germline CDR1 is SGHRS and CDR2 YFSETQ. This CDR3 comprises 11 residues. The V and J ends lost 7 bases and 2 bases respectively, with 5 bases between them. A universal primer site was added by template switching, and unique molecular identifiers were carried by the cDNA. In TCRdb, the 5' RACE reads were re-called with MiXCR into one record per CDR3 protein. Of roughly 540,000 distinct CDR3 sequences in the sample, around 20% are singletons; the top ten hold about 0.93%. The same sample was also studied in work on T cells expressing NK-cell markers.

This rearrangement joins TRBV5-1 to TRBJ2-3, with no clear D. This TCR was recovered from a woman aged 18-35 years in good health. Sequenced material: CD4+ T cells sorted from blood. DNA of the CDR3: TGCGCCAGCCACGCCACAGATACGCAGTATTTT. This codes for CASHATDTQYF.